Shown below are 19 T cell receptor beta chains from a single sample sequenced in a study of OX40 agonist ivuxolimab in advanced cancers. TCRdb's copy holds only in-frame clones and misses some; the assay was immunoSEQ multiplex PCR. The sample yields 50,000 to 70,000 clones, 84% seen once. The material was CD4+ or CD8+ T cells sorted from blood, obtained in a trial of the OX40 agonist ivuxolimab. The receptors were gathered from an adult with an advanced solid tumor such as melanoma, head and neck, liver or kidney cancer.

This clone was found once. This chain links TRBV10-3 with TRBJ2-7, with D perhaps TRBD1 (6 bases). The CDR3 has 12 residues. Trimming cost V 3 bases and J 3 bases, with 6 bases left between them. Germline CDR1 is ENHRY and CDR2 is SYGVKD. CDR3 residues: CAISEQGYEQYF. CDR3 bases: TGTGCCATCAGTGAACAGGGCTACGAGCAGTACTTC.

The CDR3 DNA sequence: TGTGCCAGCAGTTTCCCCGACAGGAACACTGAAGCTTTCTTT. Translation gives CASSFPDRNTEAFF. V gene TRBV28 combines with J gene TRBJ1-1; TRBD1 might be the D (5 bases). Germline V gene sequence: CDR1 MDHEN, CDR2 SYDVKM. The CDR3 totals 14 residues. Trimming stripped 3 bases from V and 1 base from J, with 9 bases between.

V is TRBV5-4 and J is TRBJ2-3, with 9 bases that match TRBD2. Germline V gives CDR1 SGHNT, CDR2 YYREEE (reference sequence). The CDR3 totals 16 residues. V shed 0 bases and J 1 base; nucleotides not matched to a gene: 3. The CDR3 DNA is TGTGCCAGCAGCTTGGTGGTAGCGGGGGGCACAGATACGCAGTATTTT. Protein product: CASSLVVAGGTDTQYF. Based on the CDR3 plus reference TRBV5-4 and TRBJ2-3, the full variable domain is ETGVTQSPTHLIKTRGQQVTLRCSSQSGHNTVSWYQQALGQGPQFIFQYYREEENGRGNFPPRFSGLQFPNYSSELNVNALELDDSALYLCASSLVVAGGTDTQYFGPGTRLTVL.

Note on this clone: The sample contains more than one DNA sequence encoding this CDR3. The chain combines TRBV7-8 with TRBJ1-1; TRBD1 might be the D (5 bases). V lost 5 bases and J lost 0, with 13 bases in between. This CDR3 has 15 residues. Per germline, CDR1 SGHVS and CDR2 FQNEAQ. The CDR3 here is CASSRGQGLNTEAFF. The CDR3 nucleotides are TGTGCCAGCAGCCGTGGACAAGGTTTGAACACTGAAGCTTTCTTT.

CDR3 region: CASSTGQGTSNQPQHF. The CDR3, as DNA: TGTGCCAGTAGTACGGGACAGGGGACAAGCAATCAGCCCCAGCATTTT. The rearrangement joins TRBV19 to TRBJ1-5, with TRBD1 matching 10 bases. The junction had 4 bases not matched to a gene; V was cut back by 4 bases and J by 1 base. The CDR3 extends over 16 amino acids. Germline V lookup: CDR1 LNHDA, CDR2 SQIVND (reference sequence).

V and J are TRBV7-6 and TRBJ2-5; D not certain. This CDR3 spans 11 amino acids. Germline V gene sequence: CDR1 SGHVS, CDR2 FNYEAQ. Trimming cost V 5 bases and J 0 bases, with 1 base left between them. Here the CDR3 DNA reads TGTGCCAGCAGCCACCAAGAGACCCAGTACTTC. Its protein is CASSHQETQYF.

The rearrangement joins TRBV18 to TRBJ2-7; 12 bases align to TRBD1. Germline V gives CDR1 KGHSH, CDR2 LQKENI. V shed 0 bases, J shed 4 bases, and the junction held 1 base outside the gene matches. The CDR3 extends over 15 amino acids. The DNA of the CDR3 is TGTGCCAGCTCACCACCGGGACAGGGGGCTTACGAGCAGTACTTC. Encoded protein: CASSPPGQGAYEQYF.

The CDR3 loop reads CASSLSGSPETQYF. In DNA, the CDR3 is TGTGCCAGCAGTTTATCAGGCAGCCCAGAGACCCAGTACTTC. The V call is TRBV28, the J call TRBJ2-5; D is undetermined. CDR3 length: 14 residues. Trimming stripped 1 base from V and 4 bases from J, with 10 bases between. Germline CDR1 is MDHEN and CDR2 is SYDVKM. Based on the CDR3 plus reference TRBV28 and TRBJ2-5, the full variable domain is DVKVTQSSRYLVKRTGEKVFLECVQDMDHENMFWYRQDPGLGLRLIYFSYDVKMKEKGDIPEGYSVSREKKERFSLILESASTNQTSMYLCASSLSGSPETQYFGPGTRLLVL.

The CDR3 loop reads CASSLTASNYGYTF. The CDR3 DNA reads as TGTGCCAGCAGTTTGACGGCTTCTAACTATGGCTACACCTTC. This rearrangement joins TRBV6-5 to TRBJ1-2; D call uncertain. The CDR3 spans 14 residues. The V gene lost 4 bases and the J gene lost 0 bases, with 9 bases spanning the gap. Germline assignment: CDR1 MNHEY and CDR2 SVGAGI.

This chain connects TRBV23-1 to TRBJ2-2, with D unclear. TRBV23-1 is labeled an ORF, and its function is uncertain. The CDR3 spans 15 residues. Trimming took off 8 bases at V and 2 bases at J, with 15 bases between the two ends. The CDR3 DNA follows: TGCGCCAGCCTCCCCCCCGGCATTAACACCGGGGAGCTGTTTTTT. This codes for CASLPPGINTGELFF.

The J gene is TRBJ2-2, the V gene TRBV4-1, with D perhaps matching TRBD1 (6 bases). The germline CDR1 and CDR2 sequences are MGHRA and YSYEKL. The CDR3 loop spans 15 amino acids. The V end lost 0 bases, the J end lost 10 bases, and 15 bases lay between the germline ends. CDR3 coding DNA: TGCGCCAGCAGCCAAGAAGGGACAAGGGGTCTGGAGCTGTTTTTT. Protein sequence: CASSQEGTRGLELFF.

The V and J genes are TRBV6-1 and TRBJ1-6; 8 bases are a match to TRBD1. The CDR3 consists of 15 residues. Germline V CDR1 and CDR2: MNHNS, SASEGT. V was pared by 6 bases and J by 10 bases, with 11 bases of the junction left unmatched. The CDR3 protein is CASSVTTGAGSPLHF. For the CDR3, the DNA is TGTGCCAGCAGCGTAACGACAGGGGCGGGATCACCCCTCCACTTT.

The CDR3 DNA follows: TGTGCCAGCAGTTTGGGCGGGAGCAGGCCCTACGAGCAGTACTTC. Encoded protein: CASSLGGSRPYEQYF. The V call is TRBV28, the J call TRBJ2-7, with TRBD2 identical over 7 bases. Trimming removed 3 bases from V and 2 bases from J; junction bases left unmatched: 7. The CDR3 contains 15 residues. In germline, CDR1 is MDHEN, CDR2 SYDVKM.

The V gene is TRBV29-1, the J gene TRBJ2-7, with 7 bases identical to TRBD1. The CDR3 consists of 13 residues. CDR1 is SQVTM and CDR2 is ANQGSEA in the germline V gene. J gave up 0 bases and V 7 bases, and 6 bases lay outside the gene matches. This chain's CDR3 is CSAPGQNSYEQYF. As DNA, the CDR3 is TGCAGCGCCCCGGGACAGAACTCCTACGAGCAGTACTTC.

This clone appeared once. CDR3 protein: CASSPGRIGEQYF. Here the CDR3 DNA reads TGTGCCAGCAGCCCCGGTAGGATCGGCGAGCAGTACTTC. The chain couples TRBV11-2 to TRBJ2-7; D gene uncertain. From germline, CDR1 is SGHAT and CDR2 FQNNGV. The V and J ends lost 5 bases and 6 bases respectively, with 14 bases between them. The CDR3 totals 13 residues. The variable domain in full, completed from reference TRBV11-2 and TRBJ2-7, reads EAGVAQSPRYKIIEKRQSVAFWCNPISGHATLYWYQQILGQGPKLLIQFQNNGVVDDSQLPKDRFSAERLKGVDSTLKIQPAKLEDSAVYLCASSPGRIGEQYFGPGTRLTVT.

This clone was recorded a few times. The CDR3 DNA is TGTGCCAGCAGCCGAAGTGCGGGGGGTGCCTATAATTCACCCCTCCACTTT. Encoded protein: CASSRSAGGAYNSPLHF. The rearrangement joins TRBV5-4 to TRBJ1-6, with D possibly matching TRBD1 (5 bases). The V end lost 4 bases, the J end lost 2 bases, and 16 bases lay between the germline ends. Germline CDR1 and CDR2: SGHNT and YYREEE (reference sequence). The CDR3 spans 17 residues.

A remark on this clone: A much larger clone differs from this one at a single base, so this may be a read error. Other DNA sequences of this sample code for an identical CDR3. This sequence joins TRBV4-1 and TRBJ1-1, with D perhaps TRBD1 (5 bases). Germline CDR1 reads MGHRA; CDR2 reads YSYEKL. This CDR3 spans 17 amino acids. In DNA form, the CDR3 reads TGCGCCAGCAGTCAAGCCCCCGCAGGGACCGGGAACACTGAAGCTTTCTTT. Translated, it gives CASSQAPAGTGNTEAFF.

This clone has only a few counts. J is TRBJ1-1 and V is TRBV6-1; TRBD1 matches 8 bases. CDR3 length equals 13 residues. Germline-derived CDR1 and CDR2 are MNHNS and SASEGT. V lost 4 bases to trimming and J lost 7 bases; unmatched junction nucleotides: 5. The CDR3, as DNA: TGTGCCAGCAGTGCGGACAGGGAGGGTGAAGCTTTCTTT. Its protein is CASSADREGEAFF.

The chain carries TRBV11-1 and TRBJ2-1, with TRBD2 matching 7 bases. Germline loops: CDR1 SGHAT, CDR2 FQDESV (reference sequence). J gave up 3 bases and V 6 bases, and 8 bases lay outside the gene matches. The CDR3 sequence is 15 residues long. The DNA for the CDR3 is TGTGCCAGCAGTGGGGGGGGAGGGAACTACAATGAGCAGTTCTTC. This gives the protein CASSGGGGNYNEQFF.